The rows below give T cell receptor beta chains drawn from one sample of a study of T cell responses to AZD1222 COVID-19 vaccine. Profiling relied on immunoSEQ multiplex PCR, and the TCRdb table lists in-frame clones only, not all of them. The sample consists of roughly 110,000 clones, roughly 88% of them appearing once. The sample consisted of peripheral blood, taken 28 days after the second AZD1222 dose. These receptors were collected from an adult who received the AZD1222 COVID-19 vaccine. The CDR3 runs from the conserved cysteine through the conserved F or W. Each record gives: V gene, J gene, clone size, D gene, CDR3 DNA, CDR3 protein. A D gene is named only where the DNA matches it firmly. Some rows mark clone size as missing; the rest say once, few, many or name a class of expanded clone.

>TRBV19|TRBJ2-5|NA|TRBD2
TGTGCCAGTAGCGGGGGGTTATACCAAGAGACCCAGTACTTC
CASSGGLYQETQYF
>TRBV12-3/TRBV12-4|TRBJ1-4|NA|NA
TGTGCCAGCAGCCGGGAACTAGTTGAAAAACTGTTTTTT
CASSRELVEKLFF
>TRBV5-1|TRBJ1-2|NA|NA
TGCGCCAGCAGCTTGGTGGCAGGAGATGGCTACACCTTC
CASSLVAGDGYTF
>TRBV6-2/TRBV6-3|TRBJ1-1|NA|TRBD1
TGTGCCAGCAGTTACGGGACAGGGGGCCTAAACACTGAAGCTTTCTTT
CASSYGTGGLNTEAFF
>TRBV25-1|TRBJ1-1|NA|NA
TGTGCCAGCAGTGACTGGGGGCGGGGCACTGAAGCTTTCTTT
CASSDWGRGTEAFF
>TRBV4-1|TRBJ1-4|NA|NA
TGCGCCAGCAGCCAAGAGCCCCCGACAGGAATTAATGAAAAACTGTTTTTT
CASSQEPPTGINEKLFF
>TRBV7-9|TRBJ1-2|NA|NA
TGTGCCAGCAGCCCCGAAGGAAGCTATGGCTACACCTTC
CASSPEGSYGYTF
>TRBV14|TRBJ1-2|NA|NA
TGTGCCAGCAGCCACGGACAGAACTATGGCTACACCTTC
CASSHGQNYGYTF
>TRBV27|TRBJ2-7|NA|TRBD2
TGTGCCAGCAGTTTACGACACCCGGGGGGATCCTACGAGCAGTACTTC
CASSLRHPGGSYEQYF
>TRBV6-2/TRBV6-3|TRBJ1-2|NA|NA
TGTGCCAGCAGTTATGTGGCAGGCTATGGCTACACCTTC
CASSYVAGYGYTF
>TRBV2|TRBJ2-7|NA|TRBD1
TGTGCCAGCAGGGGGACAGGCCTTTCCTACGAGCAGTACTTC
CASRGTGLSYEQYF
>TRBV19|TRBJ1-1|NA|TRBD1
TGTGCCAGTAGTACCCGACAGGGGAGAACTGAAGCTTTCTTT
CASSTRQGRTEAFF
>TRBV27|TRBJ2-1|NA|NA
TGTGCCAGCAGTTTTATCGGCTCCTACAATGAGCAGTTCTTC
CASSFIGSYNEQFF
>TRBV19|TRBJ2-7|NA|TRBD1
TGTGCCAGTAGCGGACAGGGATACGAGCAGTACTTC
CASSGQGYEQYF
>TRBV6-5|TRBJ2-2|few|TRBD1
TGTGCCAGCAGTTACAGCACAGGGGGCATGAGGGGGGAGCTGTTTTTT
CASSYSTGGMRGELFF
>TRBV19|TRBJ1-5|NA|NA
TGTGCCAGTACACTGGGGACATATAGCAATCAGCCCCAGCATTTT
CASTLGTYSNQPQHF
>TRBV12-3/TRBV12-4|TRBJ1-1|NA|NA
TGTGCCAGCAGTCGTGACGGCAACACTGAAGCTTTCTTT
CASSRDGNTEAFF
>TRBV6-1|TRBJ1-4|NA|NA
TGTGCCAGCAGTGAACAAGGTCAGGGAGGAGAAAAACTGTTTTTT
CASSEQGQGGEKLFF
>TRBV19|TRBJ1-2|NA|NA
TGTGCCAGTATTGGGGCCACGGATGGCTACACCTTC
CASIGATDGYTF
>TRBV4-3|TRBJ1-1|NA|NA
TGCGCCAGCAGCCAAGGCGCAGGATCGACAGGTCCCAACACTGAAGCTTTCTTT
CASSQGAGSTGPNTEAFF
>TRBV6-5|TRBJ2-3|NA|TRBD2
TGTGCCAGCAGTTCGACTAGCGGGGACACAGATACGCAGTATTTT
CASSSTSGDTDTQYF
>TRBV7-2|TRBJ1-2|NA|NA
TGTGCCAGCATTTCACCGGGGGCGCAACATGGCTACACCTTC
CASISPGAQHGYTF
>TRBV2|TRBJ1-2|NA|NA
TGTGCCAGCACCACGGGGGGTCTGGTCTATGGCTACACCTTC
CASTTGGLVYGYTF
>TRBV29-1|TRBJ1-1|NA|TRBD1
TGCAGCGTCGTAGACAGGGGGAACACTGAAGCTTTCTTT
CSVVDRGNTEAFF
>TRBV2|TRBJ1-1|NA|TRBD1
TGTGCCAGCAGTGAAGTCGGATCGGACAGGGTATCTGAAGCTTTCTTT
CASSEVGSDRVSEAFF
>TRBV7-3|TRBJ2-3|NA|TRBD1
TGTGCCAGCAGCTTAACGGGACAGGGGGGCGAGTCAGATACGCAGTATTTT
CASSLTGQGGESDTQYF
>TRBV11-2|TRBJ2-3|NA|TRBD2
TGTGCCAGCAGCTGGACTAGCGGGGGGTCGGCCGCTACGCAGTATTTT
CASSWTSGGSAATQYF
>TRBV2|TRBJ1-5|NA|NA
TGTGCCAGCATTTTTAGTGAGTTTGGGCCCCAGCATTTT
CASIFSEFGPQHF
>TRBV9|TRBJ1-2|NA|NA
TGTGCCAGCAGCGCCCGACGTGGCAGGGTGGAGGTCGGGGAGTATGGCTACACCTTC
CASSARRGRVEVGEYGYTF
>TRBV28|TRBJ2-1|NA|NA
TGTGCCAGCAGTCCATATGAAAACAATGAGCAGTTCTTC
CASSPYENNEQFF
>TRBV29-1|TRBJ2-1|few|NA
TGCAGCGTTGAAGATGGGGCCTCCTCCTACAATGAGCAGTTCTTC
CSVEDGASSYNEQFF
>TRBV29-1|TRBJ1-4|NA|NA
TGCAGCGCCGTTCGGGGTGCTAATGAAAAACTGTTTTTT
CSAVRGANEKLFF
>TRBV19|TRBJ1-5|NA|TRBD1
TGTGCCAGTAGTATAACAGGGGGTAGCAATCAGCCCCAGCATTTT
CASSITGGSNQPQHF
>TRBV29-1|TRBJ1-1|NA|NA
TGCAGCGTTACCCCCCCAGCGAACACTGAAGCTTTCTTT
CSVTPPANTEAFF
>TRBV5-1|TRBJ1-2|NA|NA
TGCGCCAGCAGCTGGGGGTCCACAGACTATGGCTACACCTTC
CASSWGSTDYGYTF
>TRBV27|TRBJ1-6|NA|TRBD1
TGTGCCAGCAGTGGCCTGGACAGGGGGCTTAATTCACCCCTCCACTTT
CASSGLDRGLNSPLHF
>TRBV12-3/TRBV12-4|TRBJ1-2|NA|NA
TGTGCCAGCAGTTTAGGGAACTATGGCTACACCTTC
CASSLGNYGYTF
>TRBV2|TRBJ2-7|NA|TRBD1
TGTGCCAGCAGTGTCAACAGGGGGAACTCCTACGAGCAGTACTTC
CASSVNRGNSYEQYF
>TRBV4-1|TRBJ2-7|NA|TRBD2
TGCGCCAGCAGCCAGGGGACTAGCGACCTCTACGAGCAGTACTTC
CASSQGTSDLYEQYF
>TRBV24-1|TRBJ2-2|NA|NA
TGTGCCACCAGTGATTTCGGGGGTACGAACACCGGGGAGCTGTTTTTT
CATSDFGGTNTGELFF
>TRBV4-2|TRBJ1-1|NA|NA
TGTGCCAGCAGCCAAGATCCGGAGGGCACTGAAGCTTTCTTT
CASSQDPEGTEAFF
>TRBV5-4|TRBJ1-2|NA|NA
TGTGCCAGCAGCTTGGTGGGGGTCCCAGCAGGTGGCGGCTATGGCTACACCTTC
CASSLVGVPAGGGYGYTF
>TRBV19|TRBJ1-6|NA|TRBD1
TGTGCCAGTAGTATTCGACAGGGGATTTCACCCCTCCACTTT
CASSIRQGISPLHF
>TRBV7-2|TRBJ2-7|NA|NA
TGTGCCAGCAGCTTAGGTACAGGGATCTCCTACGAGCAGTACTTC
CASSLGTGISYEQYF
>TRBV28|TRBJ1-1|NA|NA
TGTGCCAGCAGTCCCCCGATCACTGAAGCTTTCTTT
CASSPPITEAFF
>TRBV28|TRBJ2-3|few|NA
TGTGCCAGCACTGGGTTTGAAGATACGCAGTATTTT
CASTGFEDTQYF
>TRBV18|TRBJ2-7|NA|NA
TGTGCCAGCTCACCGCCGGGCAGCGCCTTCTACGAGCAGTACTTC
CASSPPGSAFYEQYF
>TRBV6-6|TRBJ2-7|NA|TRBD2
TGTGCCAGCAGTTACTCCCCCGTGGGGGGGGTCTACGAGCAGTACTTC
CASSYSPVGGVYEQYF
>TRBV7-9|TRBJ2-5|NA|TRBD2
TGTGCCAGCAGCCCCGGAGCGGGGGGATTTCGAGAGACCCAGTACTTC
CASSPGAGGFRETQYF
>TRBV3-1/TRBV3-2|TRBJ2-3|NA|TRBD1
TGTGCCAGCAGCCAAGATCTGCAGGGGGTTGGCACAGATACGCAGTATTTT
CASSQDLQGVGTDTQYF
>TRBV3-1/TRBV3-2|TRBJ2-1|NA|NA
TGTGCCAGCAGCCTAGGACAGCAGCAGTTCTTC
CASSLGQQQFF
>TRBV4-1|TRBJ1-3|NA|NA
TGCGCCAGCAGCCCGGGGGGGGCTCGAAACACCATATATTTT
CASSPGGARNTIYF
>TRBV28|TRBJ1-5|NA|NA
TGTGCCAGCAGTCCCTTACTAGTGGGTAGCAATCAGCCCCAGCATTTT
CASSPLLVGSNQPQHF
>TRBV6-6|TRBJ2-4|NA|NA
TGTGCCAGCAGTCCTATCGACAGATTTGGACGAAATTTAGCCAAAAACATTCAGTACTTC
CASSPIDRFGRNLAKNIQYF
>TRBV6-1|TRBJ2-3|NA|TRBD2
TGTGCCAGCAGTGAGGGCAGTCGGGGGGGGACAGATACGCAGTATTTT
CASSEGSRGGTDTQYF